This T cell receptor (beta chain) is from a study of blood T cell repertoires in COVID-19. Study as a whole: The United States, Italy and Spain provided the acute and convalescent COVID-19 samples. PBMCs, B-cell-depleted T cells, or T cells were the source of the cDNA or gDNA that made up the material.

Worth noting for this clone: Different DNA sequences within this sample yield the same CDR3.

Original methodology: Estimation of nucleated cell counts relied on the amplification of reference gene primers. Data came from immunoSEQ multiplex PCR; TCRdb stores just in-frame clones and leaves some out. From that table come the V and J calls and clone size; the DNA was used to work out D and trimming. The data show approximately 220,000 clones, with about 83% seen just once and roughly 7.6% held by the top ten. Germline V lookup: CDR1 LGHDT, CDR2 YNNKEL (reference sequence). Trimming at V came to 1 base and at J to 5 bases, leaving 1 base not matched to a gene. The CDR3 has 13 amino acids. The sample taken for sequencing was peripheral blood. The rearrangement links TRBV3-1 (or the pseudogene TRBV3-2) to TRBJ1-2; 7 bases line up with TRBD1. The origin of this receptor is a woman in her forties or fifties with acute or convalescent COVID-19. The CDR3, as DNA: TGTGCCAGCAGCCAAGCAGGGGGGTATGGCTACACCTTC. Residues: CASSQAGGYGYTF.